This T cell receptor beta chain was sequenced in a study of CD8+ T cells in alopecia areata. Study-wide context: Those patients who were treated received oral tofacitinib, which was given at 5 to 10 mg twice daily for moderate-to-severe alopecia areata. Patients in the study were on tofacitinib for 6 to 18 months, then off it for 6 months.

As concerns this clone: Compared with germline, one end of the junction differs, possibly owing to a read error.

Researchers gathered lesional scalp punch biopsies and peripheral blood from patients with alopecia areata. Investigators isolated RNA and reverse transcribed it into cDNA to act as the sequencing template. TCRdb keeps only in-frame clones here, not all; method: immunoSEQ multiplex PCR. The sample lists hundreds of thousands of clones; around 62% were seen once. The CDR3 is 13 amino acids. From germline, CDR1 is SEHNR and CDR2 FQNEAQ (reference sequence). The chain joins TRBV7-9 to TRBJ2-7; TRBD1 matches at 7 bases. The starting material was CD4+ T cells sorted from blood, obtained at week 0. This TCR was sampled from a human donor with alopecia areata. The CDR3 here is CASSPPGGSGQRF. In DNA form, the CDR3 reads TGTGCCAGCAGCCCCCCAGGGGGATCGGGTCAAAGGTTC. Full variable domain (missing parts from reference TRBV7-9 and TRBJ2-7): DTGVSQNPRHKITKRGQNVTFRCDPISEHNRLYWYRQTLGQGPEFLTYFQNEAQLEKSRLLSDRFSAERPKGSFSTLEIQRTEQGDSAMYLCASSPPGGSGQRFGPGTRLTVT.